The 24 T cell receptor beta chains presented below share a single source sample, sequenced in a study of vaccination and CD4 T cells after COVID-19. Treatment indicated: approximately nine-day PBMC culture with coronavirus spike peptide pools or control peptides (ViraFEST assay). Sequenced with the Oncomine TCR Beta short-read assay was DNA taken from cultured CD4+ T cells. One entry per CDR3 protein results from TCRdb running MiXCR on the PCR reads. The sample lists 8,100 or so distinct CDR3 sequences, about 50% occurring once. These TCRs are of unknown antigen specificity. The sequencing sample was made of CD4+ T cells from blood, cultured in vitro. These receptors all stem from a human donor who had recovered from COVID-19.

The genes are TRBV7-2 and TRBJ2-3; D remains ambiguous. The CDR3 is made up of 15 amino acids. CDR1 and CDR2 from the germline V gene are SGHTA and FQGNSA. The V and J ends lost 1 base and 5 bases respectively, with 13 bases between them. CDR3 coding DNA: TGTGCCAGCAGCTTAGACGGCACGGCGGTAGATACGCAGTATTTT. The encoded protein is CASSLDGTAVDTQYF.

This clonotype has a handful of counts. This chain links TRBV5-1 with TRBJ2-2; D remains unclear. This CDR3 comprises 14 residues. The ends were cut back, 5 bases at V and 4 bases at J, with 12 bases in the middle. The germline gives CDR1 SGHRS, CDR2 YFSETQ. CDR3 amino acids: CASSVWGSTGELFF. CDR3 DNA sequence: TGCGCCAGCAGTGTTTGGGGAAGCACCGGGGAGCTGTTTTTT.

The chain couples TRBV7-3 to TRBJ1-1; 7 bases match TRBD1. The CDR3 contains 13 residues. In germline, CDR1 is SGHTA, CDR2 FQGTGA. V trimming: 4 bases; J trimming: 4 bases; junction bases outside the gene matches: 3. CDR3 coding DNA: TGTGCCAGCAGCTACAGGGGAGGCACTGAAGCTTTCTTT. Amino acids: CASSYRGGTEAFF.

This chain uses TRBV2 with TRBJ2-7, with D perhaps TRBD2 (7 bases). The CDR3 has 16 residues. The V and J ends lost 6 bases and 6 bases respectively, with 24 bases between them. Germline assignment: CDR1 SNHLY and CDR2 FYNNEI. The CDR3 bases are TGTGCCAGCAGCACAAGGAAACTTTATGGGGGGGCCGAGCAGTACTTC. Translation: CASSTRKLYGGAEQYF. Full variable domain (missing parts from reference TRBV2 and TRBJ2-7): EPEVTQTPSHQVTQMGQEVILRCVPISNHLYFYWYRQILGQKVEFLVSFYNNEISEKSEIFDDQFSVERPDGSNFTLKIRSTKLEDSAMYFCASSTRKLYGGAEQYFGPGTRLTVT.

The V gene is TRBV21-1, the J gene TRBJ1-3. TRBV21-1 is deemed a pseudogene. The CDR3 is 16 amino acids. CDR3 in amino acids: CASSKLLGCSGNTIYF. CDR3 bases: TGTGCCAGCAGCAAACTGCTAGGGTGCTCTGGAAACACCATATATTTT.

The CDR3: CATSGRARSSRSYNEQFF. CDR3 in DNA: TGTGCCACCAGTGGGAGGGCCCGAAGTTCGAGGTCCTACAATGAGCAGTTCTTC. The gene calls are TRBV24-1 and TRBJ2-1; D might be TRBD2 (6 bases). V dropped 5 bases and J dropped 1 base, with 20 bases sitting between them. Germline V CDR1 and CDR2: KGHDR, SFDVKD. The CDR3 runs 18 residues.

The genes are TRBV2 and TRBJ1-1; no clear D gene. V lost 5 bases, J lost 6 bases, and 19 bases lay in between. CDR3 size: 15 residues. Germline V CDR1 and CDR2: SNHLY, FYNNEI. Written as DNA, the CDR3 is TGTGCCAGCAGTTTGGGTACGACCGGGAGCCCTGAAGCTTTCTTT. As protein: CASSLGTTGSPEAFF.

This clonotype was observed once. The J gene is TRBJ2-7, the V gene TRBV7-2, with D perhaps matching TRBD1 or TRBD2 (6 bases each). The J call is in doubt because the DNA end fits TRBJ2-5 better. Germline CDR1 SGHTA, CDR2 FQGNSA. The CDR3 consists of 15 residues. The CDR3 loop is CASSQVNRDSETQYF. CDR3 nucleotide sequence: TGTGCCAGCAGCCAGGTGAACAGGGACTCGGAGACCCAGTACTTC.

This clonotype was seen a few times. The chain joins TRBV20-1 to TRBJ1-6, with a tentative D call TRBD1 (6 bases). The CDR3 loop spans 14 amino acids. Germline V gives CDR1 DFQATT, CDR2 SNEGSKA (reference sequence). Trimming removed 4 bases from V and 4 bases from J, with 11 bases in between. CDR3 sequence (DNA): TGCAGTGCTACCGACAGGAATTATAATTCACCCCTCCACTTT. Encoded protein: CSATDRNYNSPLHF.

This chain joins TRBV10-3 and TRBJ2-2; perhaps D is TRBD1 or TRBD2 (5 bases each). The CDR3 sequence is 16 residues long. V shed 2 bases and J shed 2 bases, with 12 bases lying between them. Germline V gene sequence: CDR1 ENHRY, CDR2 SYGVKD. The CDR3 sequence is CAISEGRDGNTGELFF. In nucleotides, the CDR3 is TGTGCCATCAGTGAGGGAAGGGACGGCAACACCGGGGAGCTGTTTTTT.

This clonotype was observed a handful of times. V and J are TRBV20-1 and TRBJ2-7; 10 bases fit TRBD1. The V gene's germline CDR1 is DFQATT and CDR2 SNEGSKA (reference sequence). V dropped 5 bases and J dropped 5; count of bases not matched to a gene: 9. The CDR3 consists of 14 residues. CDR3 sequence: CSARTGGINNEQYF. The CDR3 coding sequence is TGCAGTGCTCGGACAGGGGGTATAAACAACGAGCAGTACTTC.

This clonotype appeared a few times. This chain joins TRBV12-3 or TRBV12-4 and TRBJ2-7, with 7 bases identical to TRBD1. This CDR3 region has 12 residues. The V segment lost 2 bases and the J segment 6 bases; nucleotides outside the gene matches: 1. The CDR3 bases are TGTGCCAGCAGTTTAAGGGGGCTCGAGCAGTACTTC. Encoded protein: CASSLRGLEQYF.

Only one count was recorded for this clonotype. A junction end diverges from the germline sequence, so it may reflect a read error. The chain uses TRBV12-5 and TRBJ1-1; D is unresolved. CDR1 is LGHNT, CDR2 FRNRAP, per germline. The CDR3 contains 11 residues. The CDR3 region has the DNA TGTACTAGTGGCCTAAACACTGAAGCTTTCTTT. It encodes CTSGLNTEAFF.

Within the sample, this clonotype is large. This rearrangement joins TRBV7-2 to TRBJ2-1; 7 bases align to TRBD1. The CDR3 runs 14 residues. V shed 5 bases and J 2 bases; nucleotides not matched to a gene: 3. Germline lookup yields CDR1 SGHTA and CDR2 FQGNSA. CDR3 loop: CASSAGTAYNEQFF. CDR3 DNA: TGTGCCAGCAGCGCCGGGACAGCCTACAATGAGCAGTTCTTC.

This clonotype occurred a few times. The V and J genes are TRBV19 and TRBJ1-2; D remains unclear. Germline V lookup: CDR1 LNHDA, CDR2 SQIVND (reference sequence). The CDR3 has 14 amino acids. The V end was cut by 6 bases, the J end by 4 bases, with 15 bases between. CDR3 sequence reads: CASRQSADRYGYTF. CDR3 bases: TGTGCCAGTAGACAGTCCGCAGACCGCTATGGCTACACCTTC.

This clonotype was seen more than once but under ten times. This rearrangement joins TRBV7-9 to TRBJ2-7, with TRBD2 matching over 8 bases. V shed 5 bases and J 10 bases; nucleotides not matched to a gene: 7. This CDR3 has 12 amino acids. Germline V gives CDR1 SEHNR, CDR2 FQNEAQ (reference sequence). Here the CDR3 reads CASSHGLAIQYF. The CDR3 DNA reads TGTGCCAGCAGCCACGGACTAGCTATCCAGTACTTC.

This clonotype was recorded a few times. This sequence joins TRBV6-1 and TRBJ1-5; D uncertain. Looked up from germline, CDR1 is MNHNS and CDR2 is SASEGT. V lost 6 bases, J lost 3 bases, and 18 bases lay in between. The CDR3 loop spans 16 amino acids. The CDR3 bases are TGTGCCAGCAGCTCTTACTCGGCCGCCACCAATCAGCCCCAGCATTTT. Amino acids: CASSSYSAATNQPQHF.

This rearrangement joins TRBV11-3 to TRBJ2-7; TRBD1 aligns across 10 bases. Germline CDR1 SGHNT, CDR2 YENEEA. J was trimmed by 4 bases and V by 4 bases; bases with no gene match: 7. There are 15 residues in the CDR3. CDR3 region: CASSYRRDRGYEQYF. DNA of the CDR3: TGTGCCAGCAGCTACCGCCGGGACAGGGGTTACGAGCAGTACTTC.

This clonotype was seen only a few times. The chain employs TRBV6-1 and TRBJ1-1; D is possibly TRBD1 (6 bases). The CDR3 is 12 residues long. Germline loops: CDR1 MNHNS, CDR2 SASEGT. Trimming removed 6 bases from V and 11 bases from J, with 16 bases in between. The CDR3 coding sequence is TGTGCCAGCAGCCAAATGGCAGGGGTCGCTTTCTTT. Residues: CASSQMAGVAFF.

This clonotype was seen only a few times. The gene calls are TRBV11-2 and TRBJ2-2; tentative D call: TRBD2 (5 bases). The CDR3 contains 17 residues. CDR1 and CDR2 (germline): SGHAT, FQNNGV. Trimming took off 6 bases at V and 7 bases at J, with 24 bases between the two ends. The CDR3 region is CASRTRTARPLGGELFF. The CDR3 DNA reads TGTGCCAGCAGAACTAGGACGGCCAGACCGTTGGGCGGGGAGCTGTTTTTT. Full variable domain (remainder filled in from reference TRBV11-2 and TRBJ2-2): EAGVAQSPRYKIIEKRQSVAFWCNPISGHATLYWYQQILGQGPKLLIQFQNNGVVDDSQLPKDRFSAERLKGVDSTLKIQPAKLEDSAVYLCASRTRTARPLGGELFFGEGSRLTVL.

This rearrangement joins TRBV10-3 to TRBJ2-1; 10 bases fit TRBD1. V was pared by 8 bases and J by 6 bases, with 7 bases of the junction left unmatched. The CDR3 contains 14 residues. Germline V gives CDR1 ENHRY, CDR2 SYGVKD. Here the CDR3 reads CAIGTDRGLNEQFF. In DNA form, the CDR3 reads TGTGCCATCGGGACCGACAGGGGGCTCAATGAGCAGTTCTTC.

This rearrangement joins TRBV20-1 to TRBJ2-2; D uncertain. From germline, CDR1 is DFQATT and CDR2 SNEGSKA (reference sequence). Trimming shortened V by 6 bases and J by 7 bases, and 12 bases separated the two germline ends. The CDR3 sequence is 12 residues long. DNA for the CDR3: TGCAGTGCCCTGAAGGCTCGCGGGGAGCTGTTTTTT. It yields the protein CSALKARGELFF.

The genes are TRBV6-1 and TRBJ2-6, with D perhaps matching TRBD1 (6 bases). This CDR3 region has 18 residues. Per germline, CDR1 MNHNS and CDR2 SASEGT. V lost 4 bases, J lost 0 bases, and 16 bases lay in between. CDR3 bases: TGTGCCAGCAGTGCATGGGGGACACCTGACTCTGGGGCCAACGTCCTGACTTTC. It specifies CASSAWGTPDSGANVLTF.

A few counts support this clonotype. The chain carries TRBV6-2 or TRBV6-3 and TRBJ1-2; D perhaps matches TRBD1 (6 bases). Germline lookup yields CDR1 MNHEY and CDR2 SVGEGT. Trimming removed 8 bases from V and 8 bases from J, with 21 bases in between. The CDR3 has 14 residues. CDR3 coding DNA: TGTGCCAGCCGGGAAGTTCGGGGGGCGCAGGGCTACACCTTC. It is translated as CASREVRGAQGYTF.